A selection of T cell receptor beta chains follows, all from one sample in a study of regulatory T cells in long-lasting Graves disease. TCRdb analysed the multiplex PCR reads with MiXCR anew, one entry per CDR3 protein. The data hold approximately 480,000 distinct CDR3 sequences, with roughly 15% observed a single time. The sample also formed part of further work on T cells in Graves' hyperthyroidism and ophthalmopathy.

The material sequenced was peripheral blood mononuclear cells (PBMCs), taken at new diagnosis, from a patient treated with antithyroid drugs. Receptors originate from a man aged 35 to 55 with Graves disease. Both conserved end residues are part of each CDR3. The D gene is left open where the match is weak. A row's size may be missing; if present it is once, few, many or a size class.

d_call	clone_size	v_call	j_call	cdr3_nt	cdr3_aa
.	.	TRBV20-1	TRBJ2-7	TGCAGTGCCCCAGCGTATACGAGCTCCTACGAGCAGTACTTC	CSAPAYTSSYEQYF
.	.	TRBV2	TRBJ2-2	TGTGCCAGCGGTGGGGTCTTCGGCGGGGAGCTGTTTTTT	CASGGVFGGELFF
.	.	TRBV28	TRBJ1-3	TGTGCCAGCAGTTTCCAGAATTTGGGAAACACCATATATTTT	CASSFQNLGNTIYF
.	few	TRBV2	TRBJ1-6	TGTGCCAGCCTCCGGGCGGAAGTAAATTCACCCCTCCACTTT	CASLRAEVNSPLHF
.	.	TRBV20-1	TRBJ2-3	TGCAGTGCTAGCCGGTCTAGCACAGATACGCAGTATTTT	CSASRSSTDTQYF
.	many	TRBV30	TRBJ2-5	TGTGCCTGGAGACGAATTGGTGCCCTAGAGACCCAGTACTTC	CAWRRIGALETQYF
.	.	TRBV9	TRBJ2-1	TGTGCCAGCAGCCCCCGGGACAAGAGCTCCTACAATGAGCAGTTCTTC	CASSPRDKSSYNEQFF
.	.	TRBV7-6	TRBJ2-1	TGTGCCAGCAGCTTACGGCCATCCCGGGGAGTTGAGCAGTTCTTC	CASSLRPSRGVEQFF
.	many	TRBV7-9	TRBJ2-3	TGTGCCAGCAGCCCCAGAGGTGGGGAAGTCACAGATACGCAGTATTTT	CASSPRGGEVTDTQYF
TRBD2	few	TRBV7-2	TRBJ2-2	TGTGCCAGCAGCTTTGGGAGGGCTAACACCGGGGAGCTGTTTTTT	CASSFGRANTGELFF
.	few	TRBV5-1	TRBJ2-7	TGCGCCAGCAGCTTGGAGGGATGGTACGAGCAGTACTTC	CASSLEGWYEQYF
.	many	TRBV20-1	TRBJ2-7	TGCAGTGCTAGAACAGGTTCCTACGAGCAGTACTTC	CSARTGSYEQYF
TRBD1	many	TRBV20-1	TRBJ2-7	TGCAGTGCCCCCCACCCGGACAGGGAGCCTCTAGGCGAGCAGTACTTC	CSAPHPDREPLGEQYF
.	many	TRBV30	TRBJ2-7	TGTGCCTGGAGTAGGTCCCCTGAGCAGTACTTC	CAWSRSPEQYF
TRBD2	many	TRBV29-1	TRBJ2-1	TGCAGCGCCGCGGGACTAGCGGGAGCCCGCTCCTACAATGAGCAGTTCTTC	CSAAGLAGARSYNEQFF
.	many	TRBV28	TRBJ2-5	TGTGCCAGCAGTTTGTACGGGAGTCAAGAGACCCAGTACTTC	CASSLYGSQETQYF
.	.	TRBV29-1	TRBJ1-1	TGCAGCGTAGGGACACTGGAGGGATTCACTGAAGCTTTCTTT	CSVGTLEGFTEAFF
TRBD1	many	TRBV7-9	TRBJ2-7	TGTGCCAGCGGACAGGGGGCGTGGGAGCAGTACTTC	CASGQGAWEQYF
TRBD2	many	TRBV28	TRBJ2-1	TGTGCCAGCAGGTCGGGGGGTTACAATGAGCAGTTCTTC	CASRSGGYNEQFF
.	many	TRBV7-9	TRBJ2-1	TGTGCCGGATCTTTGGGTTCCAATGAGCAGTTCTTC	CAGSLGSNEQFF
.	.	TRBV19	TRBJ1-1	TGTGCCAGTAGTACGGGACTGCGGACTGAAGCTTTCTTT	CASSTGLRTEAFF
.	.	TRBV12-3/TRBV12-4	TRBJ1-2	TGTGCCAGCAGTTTACGGGGCTTTAACTATGGCTGCACCTTC	CASSLRGFNYGCTF
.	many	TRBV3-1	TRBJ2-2	TGTGCCAGCAGCCGATCTTTGACCGGGGAGCTGTTTTTT	CASSRSLTGELFF
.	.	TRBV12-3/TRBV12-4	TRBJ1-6	TGTGCCAGTTCTTCTCGGGGCAGCTCCTATAATTCACCCCTCCACTTT	CASSSRGSSYNSPLHF
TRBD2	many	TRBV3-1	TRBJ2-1	TGTGCCAGCACCCCGGGACTACCCAACTACAATGAGCAGTTCTTC	CASTPGLPNYNEQFF
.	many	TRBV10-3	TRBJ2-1	TGTGCCATCAGTGAGTCTAATCGGAATGAGCAGTTCTTC	CAISESNRNEQFF
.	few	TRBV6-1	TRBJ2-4	TGTGCCATCAGACCTGACAGGGAGGACATTCAGTACTTC	CAIRPDREDIQYF
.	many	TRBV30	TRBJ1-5	TGTGCCTGGAGTGTACACGACAGAAATCAGCCCCAGCATTTT	CAWSVHDRNQPQHF
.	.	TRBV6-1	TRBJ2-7	TGTGCCAGCAGTCGAGTGGTCAGGGTACTTAACGAGCAGTACTTC	CASSRVVRVLNEQYF
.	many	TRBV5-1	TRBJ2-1	TGCGCCAGCAGCATGGTCAGGGCGGGTGGCTACAATGAGCAGTTCTTC	CASSMVRAGGYNEQFF
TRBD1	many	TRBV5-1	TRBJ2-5	TGCGCCAGCAGCCAAAGACAGGGGACGCCAGAGACCCAGTACTTC	CASSQRQGTPETQYF
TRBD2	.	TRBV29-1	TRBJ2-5	TGCAGCGTTGAAGCCCTAGCGGGGGAGACCCAGTACTTC	CSVEALAGETQYF
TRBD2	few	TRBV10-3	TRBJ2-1	TGTGCCATCAGTGAGACTAGCGGTAAGAGCTCCTACAATGAGCAGTTCTTC	CAISETSGKSSYNEQFF
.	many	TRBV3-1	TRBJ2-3	TGTGCCAGCAGCCAGGCTAGCGTGGTAGATACGCAGTATTTT	CASSQASVVDTQYF
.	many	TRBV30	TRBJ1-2	TGTGCCCTAGGATCGGGCTATGGCTACACCTTC	CALGSGYGYTF
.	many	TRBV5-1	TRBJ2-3	TGCGCCAGCAGCGGTCGTGGCTCACACACAGATACGCAGTATTTT	CASSGRGSHTDTQYF
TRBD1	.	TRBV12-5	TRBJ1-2	TGTGCTAGTGGTTTGGGGGACAGGGCTTCTGGCTACACCTTC	CASGLGDRASGYTF
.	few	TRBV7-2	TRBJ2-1	TGTGCCAGCAGCTTAGCCCTCAGAAATGAGCAGTTCTTC	CASSLALRNEQFF
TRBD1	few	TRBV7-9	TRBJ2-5	TGTGCCAGCAGCCCCGGACAGGGAAGGTACCAAGAGACCCAGTACTTC	CASSPGQGRYQETQYF
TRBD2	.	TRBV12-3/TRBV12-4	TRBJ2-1	TGTGCCACCCTGCGGACTAGCGGGATCTACTCCTACAATGAGCAGTTCTTC	CATLRTSGIYSYNEQFF
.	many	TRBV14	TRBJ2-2	TGTGCCAGCAGCCAAGACCTCTCCCGGACCGGGGAGCTGTTTTTT	CASSQDLSRTGELFF
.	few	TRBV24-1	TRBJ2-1	TGTGCCACGGAAGTGGGGGGAGTCTACAATGAGCAGTTCTTC	CATEVGGVYNEQFF
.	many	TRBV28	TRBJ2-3	TGTGCCAGCAGTTTATTGGGTCAGGGCACAGATACGCAGTATTTT	CASSLLGQGTDTQYF
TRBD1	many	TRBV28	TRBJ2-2	TGTGCCAGCAGGCCCGGGACAGAAAACACCGGGGAGCTGTTTTTT	CASRPGTENTGELFF
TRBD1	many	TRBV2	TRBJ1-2	TGTGCCAGCAGCCGACAGGGAGCGTCCTATGGCTACACCTTC	CASSRQGASYGYTF
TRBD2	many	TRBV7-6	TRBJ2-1	TGTGCCAGCAGGCAAACTAGCGGGAGGCCGAATGAGCAGTTCTTC	CASRQTSGRPNEQFF
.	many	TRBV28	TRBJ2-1	TGTGCCAGCAGGATGACAGGCTCGAACATTGGTGAGCAGTTCTTC	CASRMTGSNIGEQFF
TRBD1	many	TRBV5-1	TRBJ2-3	TGCGCCAGCAGCCTGGACAGGGGGCGTTTCGCCGATACGCAGTATTTT	CASSLDRGRFADTQYF
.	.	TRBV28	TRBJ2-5	TGTGCCAGCAGTTCCCAGCTGGAGACCCAGTACTTC	CASSSQLETQYF
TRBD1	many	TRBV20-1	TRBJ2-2	TGCAGTGCTAGGGGGGACAGGAGAATTTCGGGCACCGGGGAGCTGTTTTTT	CSARGDRRISGTGELFF
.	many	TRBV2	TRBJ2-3	TGTGCCAGCAGTGAAGGGGTATCGGGATGGGCAGATACGCAGTATTTT	CASSEGVSGWADTQYF
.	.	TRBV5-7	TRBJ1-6	TGTGCCAGCAGCCCCGGGGTGGATAATTCACCCCTCCACTTT	CASSPGVDNSPLHF
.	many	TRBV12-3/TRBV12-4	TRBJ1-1	TGTGCCAGCAGTGCCCGGGGTCGCGGTATCGGGACTGAAGCTTTCTTT	CASSARGRGIGTEAFF
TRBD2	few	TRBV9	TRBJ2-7	TGTGCCAGCAGCGCAGCGGGAGGCGCTGACGAGCAGTACTTC	CASSAAGGADEQYF
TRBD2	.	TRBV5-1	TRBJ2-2	TGCGCCAGCAGCTTGGCGGTAGCGGGAGGCAACACCGGGGAGCTGTTTTTT	CASSLAVAGGNTGELFF
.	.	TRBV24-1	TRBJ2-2	TGTGCCACCAGTGATGTCTTAACAGCGAACACCGGGGAGCTGTTTTTT	CATSDVLTANTGELFF
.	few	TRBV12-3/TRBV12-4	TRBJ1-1	TGTGCCAGCAGCCCATTAAATACCGGGAGCCCAATGAACACTGAAGCTTTCTTT	CASSPLNTGSPMNTEAFF